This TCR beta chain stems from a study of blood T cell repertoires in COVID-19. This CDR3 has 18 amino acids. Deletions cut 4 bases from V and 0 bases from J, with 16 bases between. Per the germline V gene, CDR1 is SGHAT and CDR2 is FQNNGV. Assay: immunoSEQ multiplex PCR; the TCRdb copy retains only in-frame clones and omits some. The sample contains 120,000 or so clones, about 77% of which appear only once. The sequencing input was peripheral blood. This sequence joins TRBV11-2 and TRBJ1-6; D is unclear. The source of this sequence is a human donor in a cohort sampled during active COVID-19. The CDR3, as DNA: TGTGCCAGCAGCTGGAAACAGCCTCCCAGCTCCTATAATTCACCCCTCCACTTT. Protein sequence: CASSWKQPPSSYNSPLHF.